This T cell receptor beta chain comes out of a study of T cells in Graves' hyperthyroidism and ophthalmopathy. For the study at large: Initial diagnosis, before any treatment, was when peripheral blood was collected. Whole-study results and caveats: Before onset, by a median of about six months, the model predicted ophthalmopathy. From stable hyperthyroidism, ophthalmopathy was separated by a 13 V-J model.

The CDR3 loop spans 14 amino acids. Germline V lookup: CDR1 SGDLS, CDR2 YYNGEE. V lost 0 bases, J lost 6 bases, and 10 bases lay in between. This clonotype has only a few counts. Its matching antigen is unknown. There were TCR beta CDR3 regions amplified from RNA transcripts. During a first-round RT-PCR of the TCR CDR3, the HTBI primer set was used. A single record per CDR3 protein comes from TCRdb applying MiXCR to the multiplex PCR reads. The sample has under 400,000 distinct CDR3 sequences; around a sixth are singletons. Clinical symptoms, serum thyroxine, TRAb, thyroid ultrasound and orbital computed tomography informed diagnoses.

The chain employs TRBV9 and TRBJ1-3; D is unclear. The sample comprised blood. The source of this sequence is a woman between 40 and 50 years old with Graves' ophthalmopathy. In DNA form, the CDR3 reads TGTGCCAGCAGCGTAGCTTCGAGGGAAAACACCATATATTTT. Translation gives CASSVASRENTIYF. Looking up the rest from reference TRBV9 and TRBJ1-3 gives the full variable domain: DSGVTQTPKHLITATGQRVTLRCSPRSGDLSVYWYQQSLDQGLQFLIQYYNGEERAKGNILERFSAQQFPDLHSELNLSSLELGDSALYFCASSVASRENTIYFGEGSWLTVV.